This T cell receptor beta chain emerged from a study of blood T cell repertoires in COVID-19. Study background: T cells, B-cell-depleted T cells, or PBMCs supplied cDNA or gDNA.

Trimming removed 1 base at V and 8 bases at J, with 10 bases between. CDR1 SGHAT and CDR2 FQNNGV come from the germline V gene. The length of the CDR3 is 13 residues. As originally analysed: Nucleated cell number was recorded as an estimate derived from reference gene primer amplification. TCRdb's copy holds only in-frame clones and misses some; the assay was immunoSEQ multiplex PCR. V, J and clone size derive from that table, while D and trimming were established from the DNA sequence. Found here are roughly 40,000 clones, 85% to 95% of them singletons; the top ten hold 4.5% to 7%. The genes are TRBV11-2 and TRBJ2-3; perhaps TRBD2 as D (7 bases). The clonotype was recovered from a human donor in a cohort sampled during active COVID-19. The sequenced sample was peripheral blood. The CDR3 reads CASSLAGGPTQYF. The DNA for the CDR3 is TGTGCCAGCAGCTTAGCGGGGGGCCCTACGCAGTATTTT.